These 27 T cell receptor beta chains came from one sample sequenced in a study of tumor and adjacent non-tumor tissue in lung cancer (dated by TCRdb to 2017 to 2018). RNA was isolated from bulk, unsorted tissue, and RNA quality was assessed with a NanoDrop ND-1000 and an Agilent 2100. Libraries were prepared through multiplex PCR. TCRdb shows the sequencer as Illumina HiSeq 2500. TCRbeta libraries were constructed through three rounds of nested PCR with primers (Table S4) according to protocols adapted from ARM-PCR. The public reads were run again by TCRdb, first through fastp at Q25 and then through MiXCR, and only productive beta chains were kept. One record per CDR3 amino acid sequence lists the most common genes and DNA. The sample yields about 140,000 distinct CDR3 sequences; approximately 72% were counted once. Approximately 18% of the sample lies in the top ten. What was sequenced was lung tumor tissue. The receptors shown here come from a man between 60 and 70 years old with small cell lung cancer.

This clonotype was counted a few times. A read error is possible here, since a much larger clone lies one base away. The V and J genes are TRBV20-1 and TRBJ1-1, with no clear D. The CDR3 loop spans 11 amino acids. Per the germline V gene, CDR1 is DFQATT and CDR2 is SNEGSKA (reference sequence). In DNA, the CDR3 is TGCAGTGTTAGAGATCAATCTAGGGCTTTCTTT. This translates into CSVRDQSRAFF.

On this clonotype: This CDR3 fails to terminate in the conserved phenylalanine or tryptophan, so it likely reflects a read error. No DNA is shown, since the ends of the CDR3 on it are uncertain; the CDR3 is the one TCRdb lists. The genes are TRBV20-1 and TRBJ2-1; the table's TRBD2 call for D was not verified on the DNA. Germline CDR1 and CDR2: DFQATT and SNEGSKA (reference sequence). Both ends counted, the CDR3 spans 13 residues. The CDR3 is CSARESSGLHTFS.

This clonotype was seen repeatedly, ten times or more. The chain combines TRBV7-9 with TRBJ2-7; no firm D call. This CDR3 is built from 13 residues. Trimming shortened V by 2 bases and J by 7 bases, and 12 bases separated the two germline ends. The germline V gene has CDR1 SEHNR and CDR2 FQNEAQ (reference sequence). DNA of the CDR3: TGTGCCAGCAGCTTACCAGGAGCTTGGGAGCAGTACTTC. Translation gives CASSLPGAWEQYF.

Comments on this clonotype: This could be a read error, since a much larger clone is one nucleotide away. The J gene is TRBJ2-1, the V gene TRBV6-6, with D possibly TRBD2 on 6 matching bases. Per the germline V gene, CDR1 is MNHNY and CDR2 is SVGAGI (reference sequence). There are 15 residues in the CDR3. The CDR3 region has the DNA TGTACCAGCCGCTCCTCCTTCGACTACGGGGGTGAGCAGTTCTTC. Encoded protein: CTSRSSFDYGGEQFF.

Concerning this clonotype itself: A much bigger clone sits one base away, suggesting this may be a read error. The chain joins TRBV29-1 to TRBJ1-3; D is possibly TRBD1 (5 bases). Germline CDR1 reads SQVTM; CDR2 reads ANQGSEA. CDR3 length: 14 amino acids. The CDR3 loop reads CSIQVAHSGNTICF. The CDR3 DNA reads as TGCAGCATACAGGTTGCCCACTCTGGAAACACCATATGTTTT.

A remark on this clonotype: This may come from a read error, since a much larger clone is one base off. The gene calls are TRBV6-1 and TRBJ2-5; 9 positions agree with TRBD1. CDR3 size: 15 residues. J gave up 2 bases and V 6 bases, and 7 bases lay outside the gene matches. CDR1 is MNHNS and CDR2 is SASEGT in the germline V gene. CDR3 sequence: CASSRGQGRQETQYF. Here the CDR3 DNA reads TGTGCCAGCAGCCGAGGACAGGGGCGGCAAGAGACCCAGTACTTC.

With respect to this clonotype: One base away lies a much larger clone, so this may be a sequencing read error. This chain connects TRBV11-3 to TRBJ2-3; TRBD2 agrees at 10 bases. Germline V lookup: CDR1 SGHNT, CDR2 YENEEA. This CDR3 comprises 17 residues. The CDR3 here is CASSLGLAGVSTDTQSF. CDR3 nucleotides: TGTGCCAGCAGCTTAGGACTAGCGGGCGTCAGCACAGATACGCAGTCTTTT.

Many counts were recorded for this clonotype. The chain links TRBV4-1 to TRBJ2-7, with 8 bases fitting TRBD2. This CDR3 comprises 17 residues. The germline V gene has CDR1 MGHRA and CDR2 YSYEKL. With V trimmed by 1 base and J by 2 bases, 10 bases remained unmatched. The CDR3 reads CASSQVFSGRLTYEQYV. CDR3 nucleotide sequence: TGCGCCAGCAGCCAAGTTTTCAGCGGGAGACTTACCTACGAGCAGTACGTC.

This clonotype was observed a single time. The chain combines TRBV6-1 with TRBJ2-1; D is unclear. The CDR3 has 16 residues. CDR1 and CDR2 from the germline V gene are MNHNS and SASEGT. V dropped 6 bases and J dropped 0 bases, with 15 bases sitting between them. CDR3 DNA sequence: TGTGCCAGCAGCGTTAGAGCCGGTACCTCCTACAATGAGCAGTTCTTC. Protein product: CASSVRAGTSYNEQFF.

As concerns this clonotype: One end of the junction does not line up with germline, which may come from a read error. The chain uses TRBV7-9 and TRBJ2-1; the match to TRBD2 covers 7 bases. The CDR3 consists of 15 residues. Germline CDR1 reads SEHNR; CDR2 reads FQNEAQ (reference sequence). The CDR3 reads CASSPISGLNNEQFF. In DNA form, the CDR3 reads TGTGCCAGCAGCCCAATTAGCGGGCTTAACAATGAACAGTTCTTC.

With regard to this clonotype: The final CDR3 position lacks the conserved phenylalanine or tryptophan, pointing to a likely read error. The DNA is left out, because the CDR3 cannot be placed on it with certainty; the CDR3 is given as TCRdb lists it. The chain uses TRBV29-1 and TRBJ1-4; TRBD1 was called by the table and not checked on the DNA. The CDR3 has 12 residues if both end residues are counted. The germline V gene has CDR1 SQVTM and CDR2 ANQGSEA. CDR3 in amino acids: CSGGQGGEKLIV.

A remark on this clonotype: The junction does not match germline at one end; this may be a read error. The CDR3 loop is CASSSPTSGNTGELLF. The DNA for the CDR3 is TGTGCCAGCAGTTCCCCAACTAGCGGGAACACCGGGGAGCTGCTTTTT. V gene TRBV12-3 or TRBV12-4 combines with J gene TRBJ2-2; TRBD2 matches 10 bases. The CDR3 spans 16 residues.

The rearrangement links TRBV28 to TRBJ2-6, with 9 bases identical to TRBD1. Germline lookup yields CDR1 MDHEN and CDR2 SYDVKM. Unmatched junction bases numbered 7, after V lost 6 bases and J lost 1 base. CDR3 length: 17 residues. The CDR3 reads CASSRDRVMSGANVLTF. CDR3 nucleotides: TGTGCCAGCAGCCGGGACAGGGTAATGTCTGGGGCCAACGTCCTGACTTTC. Full variable domain (outside the CDR3, taken from reference TRBV28 and TRBJ2-6): DVKVTQSSRYLVKRTGEKVFLECVQDMDHENMFWYRQDPGLGLRLIYFSYDVKMKEKGDIPEGYSVSREKKERFSLILESASTNQTSMYLCASSRDRVMSGANVLTFGAGSRLTVL.

Comment on this clonotype: A much larger clone differs from this one at a single base, so this may be a read error. The V call is TRBV29-1, the J call TRBJ2-1; TRBD1 matches at 9 bases. The J segment lost 9 bases and the V segment lost 8 bases, leaving 17 bases of the junction unmatched. CDR1 and CDR2 from the germline V gene are SQVTM and ANQGSEA. The CDR3 is made up of 15 amino acids. The CDR3 sequence is CSTTGGTGIYGEQFF. CDR3 coding DNA: TGCAGCACTACAGGGGGGACAGGGATTTATGGTGAGCAGTTCTTC.

With respect to this clonotype: It is likely a read error, because the conserved phenylalanine at the end of the CDR3 is missing. This sequence joins TRBV20-1 and TRBJ2-5; TRBD2 aligns across 7 bases. The germline V gene has CDR1 DFQATT and CDR2 SNEGSKA (reference sequence). The CDR3 loop spans 14 amino acids. CDR3 loop: CSARTGRAVETQYS. CDR3 DNA sequence: TGTAGTGCTAGAACGGGGAGGGCCGTGGAGACCCAGTACTCC.

The V call is TRBV20-1, the J call TRBJ2-1; D is unclear. The germline V gene encodes CDR1 DFQATT and CDR2 SNEGSKA (reference sequence). V shed 3 bases and J shed 16 bases, with 19 bases lying between them. The CDR3 loop spans 12 amino acids. For the CDR3, the DNA is TGCAGTGCTAGGGGGAATTACAATGGGCACTTCTTC. It codes for CSARGNYNGHFF.

The sample holds many counts of this clonotype. V and J are TRBV20-1 and TRBJ2-7; TRBD2 matches 8 bases. Germline values: CDR1 DFQATT, CDR2 SNEGSKA (reference sequence). The V segment lost 3 bases and the J segment 3 bases; nucleotides outside the gene matches: 4. The CDR3 has 13 amino acids. The chain's CDR3 is CSASGSGNYEQYF. DNA of the CDR3: TGCAGTGCTAGCGGTAGCGGGAACTACGAGCAGTACTTC.

The chain employs TRBV10-2 and TRBJ2-5; 7 bases agree with TRBD1. The germline gives CDR1 WSHSY, CDR2 SAAADI. This CDR3 region has 15 residues. V was clipped by 0 bases and J by 2 bases; unmatched bases: 3. CDR3 in DNA: TGCGCCAGCAGTGAGTCGGGACAGAGACAAGAGACCCAGTACTTC. Translated: CASSESGQRQETQYF.

Many counts were recorded for this clonotype. The chain recombines TRBV6-5 with TRBJ1-1; TRBD1 is a possible D gene (5 bases). Germline loops: CDR1 MNHEY, CDR2 SVGAGI. The germline V and J ends were trimmed by 6 bases and 1 base, with 15 bases remaining between them. The CDR3 totals 15 residues. The CDR3 DNA is TGTGCCAGCAGGTCCGGGACGGAAAGGAACACTGAAGCTTTCTTT. Protein product: CASRSGTERNTEAFF.

This chain joins TRBV5-6 and TRBJ2-7; D is perhaps TRBD2 (5 bases). V lost 4 bases, J lost 13 bases, and 21 bases lay in between. This CDR3 comprises 13 residues. From germline, CDR1 is SGHDT and CDR2 YYEEEE. The CDR3 protein is CASSKADDYEDYF. Here the CDR3 DNA reads TGTGCCAGCAGCAAAGCCGACGACTACGAGGACTACTTC.

The sample holds a few counts of this clonotype. A much larger clone sits a single nucleotide away, making a read error possible. The chain uses TRBV11-2 and TRBJ2-2; either TRBD1 or TRBD2 may supply D (7 bases each). CDR1 is SGHAT and CDR2 is FQNNGV in the germline V gene. The CDR3 runs 15 residues. The DNA for the CDR3 is TGTGCCAGCAGCCCAGGGGGGGGGCGCAACGGGGGGCTGTTTTTT. Protein: CASSPGGGRNGGLFF.

This clonotype was detected a few times. The chain employs TRBV20-1 and TRBJ2-5; tentatively, D is TRBD1 (6 bases). This CDR3 is built from 12 residues. Deletions cut 4 bases from V and 4 bases from J, with 10 bases between. Per germline, CDR1 DFQATT and CDR2 SNEGSKA (reference sequence). CDR3 amino acids: CSATAQGETQYF. The DNA for the CDR3 is TGCAGTGCTACTGCACAGGGAGAGACCCAGTACTTC.

At least ten counts were recorded for this clonotype. The rearrangement links TRBV12-3 or TRBV12-4 to TRBJ2-1, with 11 positions matching TRBD2. Trimming at V came to 5 bases and at J to 7 bases, leaving 13 bases not matched to a gene. The CDR3 is made up of 17 amino acids. CDR3: CASSLLAGGRESNEQFF. In DNA form, the CDR3 reads TGTGCCAGCAGTCTCCTAGCGGGAGGACGCGAATCTAATGAGCAGTTCTTC.

The CDR3 spells CASSPKREWPSGNSYNEQFF. DNA of the CDR3: TGTGCCAGCAGTCCAAAGCGGGAGTGGCCATCTGGGAACTCCTACAATGAGCAGTTCTTC. The chain uses TRBV6-5 and TRBJ2-1; 8 bases agree with TRBD2. The trim removed 5 bases at V and 0 bases at J, leaving 18 bases unmatched. This CDR3 is built from 20 residues. Germline V CDR1 and CDR2: MNHEY, SVGAGI.

As concerns this clonotype: Its ends do not fully match the called genes, so a read error is possible. The J gene is TRBJ2-3, the V gene TRBV4-2; TRBD2 is a possible D gene (5 bases). The CDR3 is 14 residues long. Looked up from germline, CDR1 is LGHNA and CDR2 is YNFKEQ. The CDR3 protein is CDSRRGGDTDTQYF. The DNA for the CDR3 is TGTGACAGCAGAAGAGGAGGAGACACAGATACGCAGTATTTT.

The V gene is TRBV11-2, the J gene TRBJ1-6; D is undetermined. The length of the CDR3 is 12 residues. V lost 5 bases to trimming and J lost 8 bases, with 7 bases between them. Germline V CDR1 and CDR2: SGHAT, FQNNGV. The CDR3 region has the DNA TGTGCCAGCAGCGGGAGAGATTCACCCCTCCACTTT. It translates to CASSGRDSPLHF.

This clonotype was found a few times. V gene TRBV11-2 combines with J gene TRBJ2-7, with D unresolved. The CDR3 length is 12 residues. Germline V CDR1 and CDR2: SGHAT, FQNNGV. As DNA, the CDR3 is TGTGTCAGCAGCTTAGGACGGTACGAGCAGTACGTC. Amino acid sequence: CVSSLGRYEQYV.